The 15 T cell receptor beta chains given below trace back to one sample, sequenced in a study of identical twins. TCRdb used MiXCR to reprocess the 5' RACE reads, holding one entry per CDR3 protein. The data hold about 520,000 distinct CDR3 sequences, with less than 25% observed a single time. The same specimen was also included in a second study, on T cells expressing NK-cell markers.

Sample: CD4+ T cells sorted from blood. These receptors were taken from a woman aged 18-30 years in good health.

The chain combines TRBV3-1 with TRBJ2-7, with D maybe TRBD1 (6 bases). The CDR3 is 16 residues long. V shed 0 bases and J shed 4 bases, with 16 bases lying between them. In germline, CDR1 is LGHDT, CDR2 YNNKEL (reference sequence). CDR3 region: CASSQERAGTRYEQYF. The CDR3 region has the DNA TGTGCCAGCAGCCAAGAAAGGGCAGGGACACGTTACGAGCAGTACTTC.

This CDR3 is CSVGGTLETQYF. The CDR3 region has the DNA TGCAGCGTCGGAGGCACCTTAGAGACCCAGTACTTC. The rearrangement joins TRBV29-1 to TRBJ2-5; D perhaps matches TRBD2 (5 bases). The CDR3 extends over 12 amino acids. The ends were cut back, 6 bases at V and 4 bases at J, with 12 bases in the middle. Germline V gene sequence: CDR1 SQVTM, CDR2 ANQGSEA.

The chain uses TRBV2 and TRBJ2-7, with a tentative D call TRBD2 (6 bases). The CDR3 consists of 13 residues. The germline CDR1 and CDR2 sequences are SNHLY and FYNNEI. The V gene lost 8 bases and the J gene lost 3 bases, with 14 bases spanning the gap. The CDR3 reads CASGGTGGYEQYF. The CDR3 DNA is TGTGCCAGCGGGGGGACTGGAGGCTACGAGCAGTACTTC.

Here the CDR3 DNA reads TGTGCCAGCAGCTTTGGTCACACCGGGGAGCTGTTTTTT. This sequence encodes CASSFGHTGELFF. The chain links TRBV11-3 to TRBJ2-2; D gene unclear. The CDR3 is 13 amino acids. From germline, CDR1 is SGHNT and CDR2 YENEEA. The V end lost 3 bases, the J end lost 3 bases, and 5 bases lay between the germline ends.

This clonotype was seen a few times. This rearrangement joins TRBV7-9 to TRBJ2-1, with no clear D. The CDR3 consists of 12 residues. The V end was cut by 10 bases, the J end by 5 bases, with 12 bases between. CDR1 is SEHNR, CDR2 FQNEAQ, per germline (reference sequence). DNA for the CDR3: TGTGCCACCAAAGACTGGCACAATGAGCAGTTCTTC. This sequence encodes CATKDWHNEQFF.

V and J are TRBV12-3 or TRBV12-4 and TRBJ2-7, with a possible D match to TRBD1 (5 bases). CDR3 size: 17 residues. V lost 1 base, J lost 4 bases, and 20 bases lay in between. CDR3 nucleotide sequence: TGTGCCAGCAGTTTAGGCCCAGGGTTTCCGGGCAAATACGAGCAGTACTTC. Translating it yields CASSLGPGFPGKYEQYF.

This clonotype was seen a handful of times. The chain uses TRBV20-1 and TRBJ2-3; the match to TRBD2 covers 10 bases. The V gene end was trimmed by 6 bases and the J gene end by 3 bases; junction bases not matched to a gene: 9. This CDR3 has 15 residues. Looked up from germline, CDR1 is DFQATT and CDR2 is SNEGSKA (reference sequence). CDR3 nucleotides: TGCAGTGCGCGGCGGACTAGCGGAATTACAGATACGCAGTATTTT. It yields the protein CSARRTSGITDTQYF.

The DNA of the CDR3 is TGTGCCATCAGTACCGGGACTAGCGACGCTAACACGCAGTATTTT. Translating it yields CAISTGTSDANTQYF. The genes are TRBV10-3 and TRBJ2-3, with 10 bases aligning to TRBD2. CDR1 is ENHRY, CDR2 SYGVKD, per germline. This CDR3 region has 15 residues. V shed 5 bases and J 9 bases; nucleotides not matched to a gene: 11.

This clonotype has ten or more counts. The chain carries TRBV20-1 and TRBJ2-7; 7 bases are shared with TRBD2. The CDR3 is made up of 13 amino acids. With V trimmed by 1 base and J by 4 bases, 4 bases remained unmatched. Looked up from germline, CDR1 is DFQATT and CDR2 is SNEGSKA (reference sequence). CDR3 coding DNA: TGCAGTGCTAGAGTGGGAGGGAGTTACGAGCAGTACTTC. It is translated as CSARVGGSYEQYF.

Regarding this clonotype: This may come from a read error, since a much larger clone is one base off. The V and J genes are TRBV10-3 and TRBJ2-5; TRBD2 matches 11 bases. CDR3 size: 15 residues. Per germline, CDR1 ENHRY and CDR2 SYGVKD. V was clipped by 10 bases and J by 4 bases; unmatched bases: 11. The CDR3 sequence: CATTLAGDGVETQYF. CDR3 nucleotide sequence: TGTGCCACAACACTAGCGGGAGACGGGGTAGAGACCCAGTACTTC.

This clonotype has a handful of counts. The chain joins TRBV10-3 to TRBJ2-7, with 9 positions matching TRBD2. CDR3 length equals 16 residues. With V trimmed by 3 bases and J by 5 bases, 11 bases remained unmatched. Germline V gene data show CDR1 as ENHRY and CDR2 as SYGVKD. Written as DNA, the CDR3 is TGTGCCATCAGTGATCGTAGCGGGAGAAGATCGGACGAGCAGTACTTC. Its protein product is CAISDRSGRRSDEQYF.

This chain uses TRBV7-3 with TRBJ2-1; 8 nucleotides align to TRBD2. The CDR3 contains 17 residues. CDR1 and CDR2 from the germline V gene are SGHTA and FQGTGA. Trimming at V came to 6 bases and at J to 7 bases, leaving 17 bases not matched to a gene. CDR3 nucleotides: TGTGCCAGCAGTCCCCGTGGAGCGGGGGCTCTGGGGAATGAGCAGTTCTTC. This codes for CASSPRGAGALGNEQFF.

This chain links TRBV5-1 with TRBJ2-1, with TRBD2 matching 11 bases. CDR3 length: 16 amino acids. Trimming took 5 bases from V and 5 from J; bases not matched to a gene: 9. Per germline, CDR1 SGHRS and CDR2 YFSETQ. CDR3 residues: CASSGLLAGGNNEQFF. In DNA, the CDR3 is TGCGCCAGCAGTGGCCTCCTAGCGGGGGGTAACAATGAGCAGTTCTTC.

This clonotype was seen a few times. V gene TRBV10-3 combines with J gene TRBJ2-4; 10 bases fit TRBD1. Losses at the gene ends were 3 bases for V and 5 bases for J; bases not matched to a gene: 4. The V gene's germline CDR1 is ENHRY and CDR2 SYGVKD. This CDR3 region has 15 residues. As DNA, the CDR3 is TGTGCCATCAGTGATAGGGACAGGGGCCAAAACATTCAGTACTTC. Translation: CAISDRDRGQNIQYF.

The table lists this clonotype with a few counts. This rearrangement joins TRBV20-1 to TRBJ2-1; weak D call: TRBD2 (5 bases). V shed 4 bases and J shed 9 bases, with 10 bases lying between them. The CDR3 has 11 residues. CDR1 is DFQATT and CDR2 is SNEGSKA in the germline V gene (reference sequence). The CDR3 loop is CSATIEGEQFF. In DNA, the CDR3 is TGCAGTGCTACGATCGAGGGTGAGCAGTTCTTC.